Presented here are 20 T cell receptor beta chains from one specimen sequenced in a study of blood T cell repertoires in COVID-19. TCRdb's table, derived via immunoSEQ multiplex PCR, lists solely in-frame clones and lacks some. The sample yields approximately 90,000 clones, 65% to 85% seen once. Sequenced sample: peripheral blood. The receptors come from a woman of 80 years or more with active or convalescent COVID-19.

V and J are TRBV5-1 and TRBJ2-7, with D maybe TRBD2 (6 bases). The germline V and J ends were trimmed by 3 bases and 1 base, with 11 bases remaining between them. CDR1 is SGHRS, CDR2 YFSETQ, per germline. This CDR3 has 14 amino acids. CDR3 sequence reads: CASSSGTQSYEQYF. CDR3 in DNA: TGCGCCAGCAGCTCCGGGACTCAGTCCTACGAGCAGTACTTC.

The V call is TRBV6-1, the J call TRBJ2-7; 7 bases align to TRBD1. V shed 3 bases, J shed 1 base, and the junction held 3 bases outside the gene matches. This CDR3 region has 14 residues. Germline CDR1 MNHNS, CDR2 SASEGT. In DNA form, the CDR3 reads TGTGCCAGCAGTGAGTCGACAGGGTCCTACGAGCAGTACTTC. Translating it yields CASSESTGSYEQYF.

J is TRBJ2-2 and V is TRBV28; 11 positions match TRBD2. Germline values: CDR1 MDHEN, CDR2 SYDVKM. The CDR3 covers 15 residues. Unmatched junction bases numbered 7, after V lost 6 bases and J lost 7 bases. In nucleotides, the CDR3 is TGTGCCAGCAGCCCGGGACTAGCGGTGGTCGGGGAGCTGTTTTTT. Its translation: CASSPGLAVVGELFF.

V gene TRBV21-1 combines with J gene TRBJ2-7; whether TRBD1, the table's D call, matches the DNA was not checked. TRBV21-1 has pseudogene status. CDR3 size: 13 residues. The CDR3 nucleotides read TGTGCCAGCAGCAGGCACCCCACCTACGAGCAGTACTTC. Residues: CASSRHPTYEQYF.

This chain connects TRBV11-2 to TRBJ1-1, with D perhaps TRBD1 (6 bases). V was pared by 1 base and J by 7 bases, with 16 bases between. The CDR3 totals 15 residues. Germline CDR1 reads SGHAT; CDR2 reads FQNNGV. CDR3 nucleotide sequence: TGTGCCAGCAGCTTAGTAGCAGGGGAAGGAGGTGAAGCTTTCTTT. It encodes CASSLVAGEGGEAFF.

This clone showed up just once. V usage is TRBV11-2 and J usage is TRBJ1-6; D remains ambiguous. The germline CDR1 and CDR2 sequences are SGHAT and FQNNGV. V was cut by 0 bases and J by 6 bases, with 9 bases left in between. This CDR3 spans 15 amino acids. CDR3 coding DNA: TGTGCCAGCAGCTTAGAAACAGTCCGTAATTCACCCCTCCACTTT. Residues: CASSLETVRNSPLHF.

This clone has just a few counts. The rearrangement joins TRBV28 to TRBJ1-6; 7 nucleotides match TRBD1. Germline-derived CDR1 and CDR2 are MDHEN and SYDVKM. The CDR3 consists of 15 residues. V lost 9 bases and J lost 7; bases outside the gene matches: 12. Here the CDR3 DNA reads TGTGCCAGTAGTACTATTCACAGGGGAAATTCACCCCTCCACTTT. Protein product: CASSTIHRGNSPLHF.

CDR3 DNA: TGTGCCAGCAGCTTTCCCTCGGATTCACCCCTCCACTTT. Amino acids: CASSFPSDSPLHF. The chain is built from TRBV7-2 and TRBJ1-6; D gene unclear. Trimming pared 3 bases from V and 8 bases from J, leaving 8 bases between. Germline V gene lookup returns CDR1 SGHTA and CDR2 FQGNSA. The CDR3 consists of 13 residues.

The V and J genes are TRBV29-1 and TRBJ1-2; 7 nucleotides match TRBD1. The germline V gene encodes CDR1 SQVTM and CDR2 ANQGSEA. V lost 2 bases to trimming and J lost 8 bases; unmatched junction nucleotides: 2. This CDR3 contains 11 residues. The CDR3 spells CSVETGAGYTF. The CDR3 DNA reads TGCAGCGTTGAAACAGGGGCAGGCTACACCTTC.

This chain connects TRBV20-1 to TRBJ2-7; 7 nucleotides align to TRBD1. The CDR3 is 14 residues long. J gave up 7 bases and V 3 bases, and 12 bases lay outside the gene matches. Per germline, CDR1 DFQATT and CDR2 SNEGSKA (reference sequence). CDR3 sequence: CSASMMTGSREQYF. In DNA form, the CDR3 reads TGCAGTGCTAGTATGATGACAGGGTCTCGAGAGCAGTACTTC.

The CDR3 DNA is TGTGCCTGGAGTTCCCCTTGGGCAGGGGGCATTGGACAGCCCCAGCATTTT. Translated, it gives CAWSSPWAGGIGQPQHF. The chain uses TRBV30 and TRBJ1-5, with TRBD1 matching 8 bases. The trim removed 2 bases at V and 7 bases at J, leaving 16 bases unmatched. The CDR3 is 17 amino acids. Germline V lookup: CDR1 GTSNPN, CDR2 SVGIG (reference sequence).

The chain joins TRBV7-3 to TRBJ2-5; D possibly corresponds to TRBD1 (6 bases). This CDR3 has 15 residues. Per the germline V gene, CDR1 is SGHTA and CDR2 is FQGTGA. V was trimmed by 5 bases and J by 5 bases, leaving 18 bases between them. This CDR3 reads CASSLEGVREETQYF. The CDR3 coding sequence is TGTGCCAGCAGCCTCGAGGGGGTCCGAGAGGAGACCCAGTACTTC.

The chain recombines TRBV13 with TRBJ2-5; TRBD2 is a possible D gene (5 bases). The germline V gene has CDR1 PRHDT and CDR2 FYEKMQ (reference sequence). V was shortened by 5 bases and J by 0 bases, with 7 bases between the two germline ends. The CDR3 totals 13 residues. The CDR3 DNA follows: TGTGCCAGCAGCCCGGGGTACCAAGAGACCCAGTACTTC. The encoded protein is CASSPGYQETQYF.

The CDR3 loop reads CASSEDRAIGKNIQYF. The CDR3 nucleotides read TGTGCCAGCAGTGAGGACAGGGCAATAGGCAAAAACATTCAGTACTTC. V is TRBV2 and J is TRBJ2-4; 8 bases agree with TRBD1. Germline CDR1 and CDR2: SNHLY and FYNNEI. The V segment lost 3 bases and the J segment 3 bases; nucleotides outside the gene matches: 7. This CDR3 spans 16 amino acids.

The J gene is TRBJ1-1, the V gene TRBV9, with 10 bases that match TRBD1. The J segment lost 4 bases and the V segment lost 0 bases, leaving 6 bases of the junction unmatched. Germline V CDR1 and CDR2: SGDLS, YYNGEE. This CDR3 contains 16 residues. CDR3 region: CASSVEPDRGFTEAFF. Written as DNA, the CDR3 is TGTGCCAGCAGCGTAGAACCGGACAGGGGGTTCACTGAAGCTTTCTTT.

The chain joins TRBV6-5 to TRBJ1-5, with a tentative D call TRBD1 (6 bases). This CDR3 has 13 residues. V lost 6 bases, J lost 7 bases, and 13 bases lay in between. Germline V gene data show CDR1 as MNHEY and CDR2 as SVGAGI. In DNA, the CDR3 is TGTGCCAGCAGGCACAGGGAAGGGCAGCCCCAGCATTTT. This encodes CASRHREGQPQHF.

The chain employs TRBV4-2 and TRBJ2-1; D may be TRBD2 (6 bases). The germline V and J ends were trimmed by 0 bases and 4 bases, with 13 bases remaining between them. This CDR3 contains 16 residues. In germline, CDR1 is LGHNA, CDR2 YNFKEQ. For the CDR3, the DNA is TGTGCCAGCAGCCAAGAGCCGGGGGAGACTTACAATGAGCAGTTCTTC. Protein: CASSQEPGETYNEQFF.

The rearrangement links TRBV5-1 to TRBJ2-7; the match to TRBD1 covers 9 bases. Germline CDR1 is SGHRS and CDR2 is YFSETQ. V shed 4 bases and J 3 bases; nucleotides not matched to a gene: 5. The CDR3 is 14 amino acids. The DNA of the CDR3 is TGCGCCAGCAGCCTCCAGACAGGGGGCTACGAGCAGTACTTC. It translates to CASSLQTGGYEQYF.

A few counts support this clone. The chain joins TRBV4-2 to TRBJ2-1; D is perhaps TRBD1 (6 bases). The CDR3 has 18 residues. The V end lost 3 bases, the J end lost 4 bases, and 22 bases lay between the germline ends. Germline CDR1 and CDR2: LGHNA and YNFKEQ. The CDR3 loop is CASSQGQGGQRDYNEQFF. CDR3 nucleotides: TGTGCCAGCAGCCAGGGGCAAGGTGGACAGAGGGATTACAATGAGCAGTTCTTC.

This clone was observed a handful of times. The genes are TRBV5-1 and TRBJ1-2; weak D call: TRBD1 (6 bases). Trimming left V 3 bases short and J 1 base short, with 16 bases between. CDR3 size: 16 residues. In germline, CDR1 is SGHRS, CDR2 YFSETQ. The CDR3 nucleotides read TGCGCCAGCAGCTCCGGGCGGGGGCCGGGTAACTATGGCTACACCTTC. The encoded protein is CASSSGRGPGNYGYTF. Variable domain in full (rest from reference TRBV5-1 and TRBJ1-2): KAGVTQTPRYLIKTRGQQVTLSCSPISGHRSVSWYQQTPGQGLQFLFEYFSETQRNKGNFPGRFSGRQFSNSRSEMNVSTLELGDSALYLCASSSGRGPGNYGYTFGSGTRLTVV.